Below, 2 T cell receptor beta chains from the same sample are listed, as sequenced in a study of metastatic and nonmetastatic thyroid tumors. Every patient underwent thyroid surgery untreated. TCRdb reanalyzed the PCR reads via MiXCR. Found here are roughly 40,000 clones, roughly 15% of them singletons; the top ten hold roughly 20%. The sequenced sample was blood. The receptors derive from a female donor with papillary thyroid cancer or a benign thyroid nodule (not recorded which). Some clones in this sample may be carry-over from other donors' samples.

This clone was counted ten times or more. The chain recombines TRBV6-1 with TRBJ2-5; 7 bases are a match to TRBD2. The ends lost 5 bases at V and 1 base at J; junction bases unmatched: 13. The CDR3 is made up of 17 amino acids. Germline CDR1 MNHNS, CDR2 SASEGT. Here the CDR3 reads CASSRPGLAEPQETQYF. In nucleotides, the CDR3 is TGTGCCAGCAGTCGACCCGGGCTAGCGGAACCCCAAGAGACCCAGTACTTC.

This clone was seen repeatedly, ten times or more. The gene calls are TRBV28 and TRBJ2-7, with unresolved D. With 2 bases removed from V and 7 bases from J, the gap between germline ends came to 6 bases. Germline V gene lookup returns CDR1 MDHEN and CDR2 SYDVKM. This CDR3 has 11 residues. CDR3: CASSLIEEQYF. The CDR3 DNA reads TGTGCCAGCAGTTTAATAGAAGAGCAGTACTTC.